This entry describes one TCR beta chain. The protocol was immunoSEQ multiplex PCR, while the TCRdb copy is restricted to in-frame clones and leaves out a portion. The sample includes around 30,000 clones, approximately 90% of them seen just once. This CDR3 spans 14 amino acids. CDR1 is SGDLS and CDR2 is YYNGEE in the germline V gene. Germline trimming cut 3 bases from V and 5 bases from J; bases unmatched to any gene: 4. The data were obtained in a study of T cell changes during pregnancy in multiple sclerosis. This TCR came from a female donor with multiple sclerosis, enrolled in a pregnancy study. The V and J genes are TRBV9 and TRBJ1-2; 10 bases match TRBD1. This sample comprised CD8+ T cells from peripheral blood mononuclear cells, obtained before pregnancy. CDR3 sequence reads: CASSADRGHYGYTF. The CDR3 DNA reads TGTGCCAGCAGCGCCGACAGGGGGCATTATGGCTACACCTTC.